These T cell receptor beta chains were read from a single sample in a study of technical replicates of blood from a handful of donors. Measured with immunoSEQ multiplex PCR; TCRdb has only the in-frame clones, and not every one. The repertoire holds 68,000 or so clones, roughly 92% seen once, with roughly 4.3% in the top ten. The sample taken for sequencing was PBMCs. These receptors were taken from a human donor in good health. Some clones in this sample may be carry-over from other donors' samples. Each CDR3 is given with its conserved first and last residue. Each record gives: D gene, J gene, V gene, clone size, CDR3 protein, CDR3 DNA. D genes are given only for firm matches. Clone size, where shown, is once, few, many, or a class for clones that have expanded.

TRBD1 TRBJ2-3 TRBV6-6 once CASSPRTGADTQYF TGTGCCAGCAGTCCCCGGACAGGGGCAGATACGCAGTATTTT
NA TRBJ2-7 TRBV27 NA CASLRGSTYEQYF TGTGCCAGCCTCCGAGGGAGCACCTACGAGCAGTACTTC
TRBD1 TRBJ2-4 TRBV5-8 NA CASSSQGTNIQYF TGTGCCAGCAGCTCACAGGGGACGAACATTCAGTACTTC
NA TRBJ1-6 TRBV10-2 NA CATVPGLRSPLHF TGCGCCACCGTACCAGGGCTAAGGTCACCCCTCCACTTT
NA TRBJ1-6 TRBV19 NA CASSILQVLGSPLHF TGTGCCAGTAGTATCTTGCAGGTATTAGGTTCACCCCTCCACTTT
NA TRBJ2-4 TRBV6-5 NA CASSPGVVAKNIQYF TGTGCCAGCAGCCCGGGAGTGGTGGCCAAAAACATTCAGTACTTC
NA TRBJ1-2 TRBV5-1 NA CASSLDTGNSYGYTF TGCGCCAGCAGCTTGGATACAGGGAACAGCTATGGCTACACCTTC
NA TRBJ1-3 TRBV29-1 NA CSVEDTPSSGNTIYF TGCAGCGTTGAAGATACCCCCAGCTCTGGAAACACCATATATTTT
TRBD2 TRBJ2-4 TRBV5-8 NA CASSLLAGGLVIQYF TGTGCCAGCAGCTTGCTAGCGGGGGGGCTAGTCATTCAGTACTTC
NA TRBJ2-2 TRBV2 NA CASIDRETAGELFF TGTGCCAGCATAGATCGGGAGACCGCCGGGGAGCTGTTTTTT
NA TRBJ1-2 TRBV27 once CASSLEGQGRKPLYGYTF TGTGCCAGCAGTTTAGAAGGGCAGGGGAGAAAACCCCTCTATGGCTACACCTTC
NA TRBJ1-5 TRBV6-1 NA CASSDSGQPQHF TGTGCCAGCAGTGACTCGGGTCAGCCCCAGCATTTT
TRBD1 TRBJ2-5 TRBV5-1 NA CASRNQPTGGEETQYF TGCGCCAGCAGAAATCAGCCAACAGGGGGCGAAGAGACCCAGTACTTC
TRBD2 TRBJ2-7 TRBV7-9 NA CASSLVGLATVEQYF TGTGCCAGCAGCTTAGTGGGACTAGCTACGGTCGAGCAGTACTTC
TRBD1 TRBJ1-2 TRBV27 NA CASSPHLDRVLGYTF TGTGCCAGCAGTCCACACCTAGACAGGGTTCTTGGCTACACCTTC
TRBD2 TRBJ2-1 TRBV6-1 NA CASTSTSGRSGEQFF TGTGCCAGCACTTCGACTAGCGGGAGGTCAGGAGAGCAGTTCTTC
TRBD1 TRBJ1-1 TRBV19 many CASNRQGANTEAFF TGTGCCAGTAACAGACAGGGGGCCAACACTGAAGCTTTCTTT
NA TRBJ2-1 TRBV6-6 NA CASSPLRSDNEQFF TGTGCCAGCAGTCCCCTCAGAAGCGACAATGAGCAGTTCTTC
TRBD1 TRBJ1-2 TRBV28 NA CASRDRGQRDYGYTF TGTGCCAGCAGGGACAGGGGGCAGAGGGATTATGGCTACACCTTC
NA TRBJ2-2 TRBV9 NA CASSAQVKNTGELFF TGTGCCAGCAGCGCCCAGGTTAAGAACACCGGGGAGCTGTTTTTT
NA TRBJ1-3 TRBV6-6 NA CASGGGSSGNTIYF TGTGCCAGCGGGGGAGGGTCCTCTGGAAACACCATATATTTT
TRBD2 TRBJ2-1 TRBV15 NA CATSASGTSVYEQFF TGTGCCACCAGCGCCTCCGGGACTAGCGTCTATGAGCAGTTCTTC
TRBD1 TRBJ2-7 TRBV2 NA CASSGTGPRGEQYF TGTGCCAGCAGTGGGACAGGTCCCCGGGGCGAGCAGTACTTC
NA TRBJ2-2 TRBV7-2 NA CASSWRLENTGELFF TGTGCCAGCAGCTGGAGACTAGAGAACACCGGGGAGCTGTTTTTT
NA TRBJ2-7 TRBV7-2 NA CASSLGGLLSYEQYF TGTGCCAGCAGCTTAGGGGGACTTCTATCCTACGAGCAGTACTTC
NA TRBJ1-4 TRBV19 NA CASSPGSLQRFF TGTGCCAGTAGTCCTGGCTCGCTCCAACGGTTTTTT
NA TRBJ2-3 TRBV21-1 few CASSRNRQGSSTDTQYF TGTGCCAGCAGCAGAAACAGACAGGGCTCTAGCACAGATACGCAGTATTTT
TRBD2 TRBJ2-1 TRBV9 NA CASNPGLDYNEQFF TGTGCCAGCAACCCGGGACTAGATTACAATGAGCAGTTCTTC
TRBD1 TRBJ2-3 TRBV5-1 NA CASSLGPQGAVADTQYF TGCGCCAGCAGTTTGGGGCCACAGGGGGCTGTTGCAGATACGCAGTATTTT
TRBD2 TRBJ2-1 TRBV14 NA CASSQGLAGGRYNEQFF TGTGCCAGCAGCCAGGGACTAGCGGGGGGGCGGTACAATGAGCAGTTCTTC
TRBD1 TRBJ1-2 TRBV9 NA CASSVTGASGYTF TGTGCCAGCAGCGTTACAGGGGCTAGTGGCTACACCTTC
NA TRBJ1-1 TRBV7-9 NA CASSFSGRMNTEAFF TGTGCCAGCAGCTTTTCAGGGCGGATGAACACTGAAGCTTTCTTT
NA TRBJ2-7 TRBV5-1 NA CASSLEGGSSYEQYF TGCGCCAGCAGCTTGGAGGGGGGGAGTTCCTACGAGCAGTACTTC
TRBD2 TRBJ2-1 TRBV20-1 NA CSITGEGEQFF TGCAGTATCACGGGGGAGGGTGAGCAGTTCTTC
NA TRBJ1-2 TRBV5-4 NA CASSLAARVYTF TGTGCCAGCAGCTTGGCTGCGAGGGTTTACACCTTC
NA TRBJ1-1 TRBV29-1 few CSVAVRNTEAFF TGCAGCGTCGCGGTTAGGAACACTGAAGCTTTCTTT
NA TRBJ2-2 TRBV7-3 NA CASSSRTTNTGELFF TGTGCCAGCAGCTCTAGGACAACGAACACCGGGGAGCTGTTTTTT
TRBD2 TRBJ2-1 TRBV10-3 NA CATRTREAEQFF TGTGCCACCAGGACTAGAGAGGCTGAGCAGTTCTTC
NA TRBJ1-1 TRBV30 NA CASGYSGTEAFF TGTGCCTCAGGGTATTCTGGCACTGAAGCTTTCTTT